This TCR beta chain was sequenced during a study of cytomegalovirus exposure and HLA in healthy donors. Study-level points and caveats: There were reportedly fewer N-insertions in an Asian-associated ancestry cluster than the roughly 700-donor mean, in a later analysis.

Amplification used 60 Vbeta primers and 13 Jbeta primers. Original processing methods: Some 11 million of the approximately 80 million unique TCR beta chains counted in a later analysis were shared. The data were produced by immunoSEQ multiplex PCR, yet TCRdb's version contains in-frame clones alone and is incomplete. V and J calls and clone size are those listed in that table; D and trimming were worked out from the DNA. The repertoire has 40,000 to 45,000 clones, 50% of them found once; the top ten carry around 10%. Of note for this clone: The antigen is not known.

This CDR3 comprises 11 residues. Germline V gene sequence: CDR1 GTSNPN, CDR2 SVGIG (reference sequence). The germline V and J ends were trimmed by 1 base and 7 bases, with 7 bases remaining between them. The source material was PBMCs. The rearrangement joins TRBV30 to TRBJ1-2; D unclear. This receptor was identified in a human donor in good health. The CDR3 sequence is CAWSDLRGYTF. DNA for the CDR3: TGTGCCTGGAGTGATCTACGTGGCTACACCTTC.